Each of the 5 T cell receptor beta chains below was sequenced from the same sample in a study of regulatory T cells in long-lasting Graves disease. Arm-PCR of CDR3 regions with iRepertoire HTBI primers generated TCR beta libraries. TCRdb re-called the multiplex PCR reads with MiXCR, one entry per CDR3 protein. The data hold about 320,000 distinct CDR3 sequences, with approximately 20% observed a single time. Time point described: newly diagnosed GD, antithyroid drugs for less than 3 months. PBMC RNA served as the TCR library source. This sample comprised peripheral blood mononuclear cells (PBMCs), obtained at new diagnosis, from a patient treated with antithyroid drugs. These receptors were collected from a female donor with Graves disease.

This clonotype was detected ten times or more. This CDR3 is CSARELASTDTQYF. The CDR3, as DNA: TGCAGTGCTAGAGAACTAGCGAGTACAGATACGCAGTATTTT. The chain is built from TRBV20-1 and TRBJ2-3; TRBD2 agrees at 7 bases. CDR1 and CDR2 (germline): DFQATT, SNEGSKA (reference sequence). Trimming removed 0 bases from V and 3 bases from J; junction bases left unmatched: 3. CDR3 size: 14 residues.

This clonotype was counted many times. V usage is TRBV12-3 or TRBV12-4 and J usage is TRBJ2-7; D gene uncertain. The length of the CDR3 is 15 residues. V lost 3 bases, J lost 1 base, and 13 bases lay in between. The CDR3 DNA follows: TGTGCCAGCAGTTTTGACCTCTCAGAATCCTACGAGCAGTACTTC. Translating it yields CASSFDLSESYEQYF.

The chain carries TRBV4-1 and TRBJ2-2; 13 positions match TRBD2. This CDR3 region has 17 residues. V dropped 4 bases and J dropped 7; count of bases not matched to a gene: 9. Germline-derived CDR1 and CDR2 are MGHRA and YSYEKL. The CDR3 loop reads CASSLLAGGPQGGELFF. CDR3 sequence (DNA): TGCGCCAGCAGCCTACTAGCGGGAGGGCCTCAGGGCGGGGAGCTGTTTTTT.

This clonotype occurred many times. The chain is built from TRBV24-1 and TRBJ2-1; D unclear. Trimming shortened V by 5 bases and J by 3 bases, and 10 bases separated the two germline ends. This CDR3 contains 14 residues. Germline V CDR1 and CDR2: KGHDR, SFDVKD. CDR3 in DNA: TGTGCCACCAGTGCGTCCGGAAACTACAATGAGCAGTTCTTC. Translated, it gives CATSASGNYNEQFF.

The sample holds many counts of this clonotype. This chain joins TRBV19 and TRBJ2-5; D is unresolved. Deletions cut 4 bases from V and 5 bases from J, with 5 bases between. The CDR3 length is 11 residues. Germline V CDR1 and CDR2: LNHDA, SQIVND (reference sequence). For the CDR3, the DNA is TGTGCCAGTAGTACCATGGAGACCCAGTACTTC. Amino acids: CASSTMETQYF.